This T cell receptor beta chain stems from a study of T cells in Graves' hyperthyroidism and ophthalmopathy. As for the study in general: Any treatment followed the collection of peripheral blood at initial diagnosis.

Template material for amplifying TCR beta CDR3 regions consisted of RNA transcripts. An initial round of RT-PCR targeting the TCR CDR3 relied on the HTBI primer set. Each CDR3 protein is one row after TCRdb ran MiXCR on the multiplex PCR reads. The data hold under 300,000 distinct CDR3 sequences, with approximately 12% observed a single time. Study-wide results and limits: The model anticipated ophthalmopathy a median about 7.1 months pre-onset.

There are many counts of this clonotype. Its specificity is unknown. The clonotype originates from a woman in her twenties or thirties with Graves' hyperthyroidism that later progressed to Graves' ophthalmopathy. Specimen: blood.

CDR3 sequence: CASSYGGRESPYEQYF. DNA for the CDR3: TGTGCCAGCAGTTACGGGGGACGGGAGTCCCCCTACGAGCAGTACTTC. The chain links TRBV6-6 to TRBJ2-7; D possibly corresponds to TRBD2 (6 bases). The CDR3 is made up of 16 amino acids. CDR1 is MNHNY and CDR2 is SVGAGI in the germline V gene (reference sequence). The V gene lost 2 bases and the J gene lost 2 bases, with 16 bases spanning the gap.